This record looks at one T cell receptor (beta chain) sequence and its context. Its cognate antigen is unknown. The CDR3 runs 14 residues. From germline, CDR1 is SGHRS and CDR2 YFSETQ. The germline V and J ends were trimmed by 3 bases and 0 bases, with 10 bases remaining between them. The data originate from a study of CD8+ T cells in alopecia areata. General observations from the study: In blood and scalp, many expanded lesional clones persisted during tofacitinib.

Once RNA had been extracted, it was reverse transcribed into cDNA to act as the sequencing template. Assay used: immunoSEQ multiplex PCR; TCRdb lists only in-frame clones, some missing. Here the sample spans about 220,000 clones, under 60% being singletons. Treatment defined: oral pan-JAK inhibitor, 5-10 mg twice daily. T lymphocytes (CD4+ and CD8+) were sorted from PBMCs. V usage is TRBV5-1 and J usage is TRBJ2-7, with D possibly matching TRBD2 (5 bases). The clonotype originates from a human donor with alopecia areata. Sequences were derived from CD4+ T cells sorted from blood, sampled at week 4, from a patient treated with tofacitinib. CDR3 protein: CASSSGLDSYEQYF. In DNA form, the CDR3 reads TGCGCCAGCAGCTCGGGGTTAGACTCCTACGAGCAGTACTTC.